This T cell receptor beta chain was sequenced in a study of T cell responses to AZD1222 COVID-19 vaccine. Study results and caveats: Seropositive at baseline were only a handful of AZD1222 recipients. Among vaccine-associated CD4 TCRs, coverage spanned spike, with dominance at 160-218 and 743-854. The donors showed a predominance of white British ancestry and of females, with possible underestimation of clonal diversity.

The germline V gene has CDR1 LNHDA and CDR2 SQIVND (reference sequence). The CDR3 runs to 13 residues. V lost 11 bases to trimming and J lost 0 bases; unmatched junction nucleotides: 6. Profiling relied on immunoSEQ multiplex PCR, and the TCRdb table lists in-frame clones only, not all of them. The sample yields 90,000 to 150,000 clones, roughly 90% seen once. Comment on this clone: No antigen is known for it.

This specimen was peripheral blood, taken on day 0 of AZD1222 vaccination. The receptor was derived from an adult in good health. V and J are TRBV19 and TRBJ1-1; 7 bases agree with TRBD1. The chain's CDR3 is CASSDRMNTEAFF. CDR3 coding DNA: TGTGCCTCCTCGGACAGGATGAACACTGAAGCTTTCTTT.